The 27 T cell receptor beta chains in this list originate from one sample, sequenced in a study of OX40 agonist ivuxolimab in advanced cancers. Profiling relied on immunoSEQ multiplex PCR, and the TCRdb table lists in-frame clones only, not all of them. The table lists tens of thousands of clones, approximately 80% of them singletons. Sequencing used CD4+ or CD8+ T cells sorted from blood, obtained in a trial of the OX40 agonist ivuxolimab. The source of these receptors is an adult with an advanced solid tumor such as melanoma, head and neck, liver or kidney cancer.

This sequence joins TRBV28 and TRBJ2-1; 9 bases line up with TRBD2. The trim removed 5 bases at V and 4 bases at J, leaving 12 bases unmatched. The germline V gene has CDR1 MDHEN and CDR2 SYDVKM. The CDR3 extends over 17 amino acids. The CDR3 loop is CASSPWDLAGNYNEQFF. The DNA for the CDR3 is TGTGCCAGCAGTCCCTGGGACCTAGCGGGGAATTACAATGAGCAGTTCTTC.

V and J are TRBV5-1 and TRBJ2-5; 11 positions match TRBD2. J lost 2 bases, V lost 4 bases, and 10 bases had no gene match. Germline assignment: CDR1 SGHRS and CDR2 YFSETQ. The CDR3 consists of 17 residues. CDR3 DNA: TGCGCCAGCAGCCCCGAACTTAGCGGGGGGGGACAAGAGACCCAGTACTTC. Amino acids: CASSPELSGGGQETQYF.

The V call is TRBV19, the J call TRBJ2-1; D tentatively reads TRBD1 or TRBD2 (5 bases each). The V end was cut by 4 bases, the J end by 7 bases, with 17 bases between. The CDR3 sequence is 15 residues long. Germline CDR1 reads LNHDA; CDR2 reads SQIVND (reference sequence). This CDR3 reads CASSKLSFEGNEQFF. CDR3 coding DNA: TGTGCCAGTAGTAAGCTTTCGTTTGAGGGGAATGAGCAGTTCTTC.

V and J are TRBV19 and TRBJ2-3; D might be TRBD1 (6 bases). The ends were cut back, 4 bases at V and 5 bases at J, with 7 bases in the middle. Germline assignment: CDR1 LNHDA and CDR2 SQIVND (reference sequence). This CDR3 has 12 amino acids. The CDR3 DNA reads TGTGCCAGTAGTAAACAGGGAGATACGCAGTATTTT. It is translated as CASSKQGDTQYF.

The J gene is TRBJ2-5, the V gene TRBV30, with D perhaps matching TRBD2 (5 bases). The CDR3 runs 13 residues. Germline CDR1 GTSNPN, CDR2 SVGIG (reference sequence). The V gene lost 0 bases and the J gene lost 7 bases, with 12 bases spanning the gap. CDR3 sequence reads: CAWSVSSEATQYF. CDR3 DNA sequence: TGTGCCTGGAGTGTCAGTAGCGAGGCGACCCAGTACTTC.

V and J are TRBV9 and TRBJ2-1; TRBD2 is a possible D gene (6 bases). The germline V gene has CDR1 SGDLS and CDR2 YYNGEE. The length of the CDR3 is 17 residues. V lost 2 bases to trimming and J lost 5 bases, with 20 bases between them. The DNA of the CDR3 is TGTGCCAGCAGCGTTGGGGCGGGGTGGAATATGAACAATGAGCAGTTCTTC. This gives the protein CASSVGAGWNMNNEQFF.

In its sample, this clone was seen once. The V gene is TRBV30, the J gene TRBJ1-1; D gene unclear. V lost 5 bases to trimming and J lost 1 base, with 8 bases between them. Germline V gene sequence: CDR1 GTSNPN, CDR2 SVGIG (reference sequence). The CDR3 covers 12 residues. The CDR3 protein is CAWATSNTEAFF. The CDR3 DNA reads as TGTGCCTGGGCAACTTCGAACACTGAAGCTTTCTTT.

This rearrangement joins TRBV28 to TRBJ2-1, with unresolved D. Germline CDR1 MDHEN, CDR2 SYDVKM. The ends were cut back, 7 bases at V and 4 bases at J, with 8 bases in the middle. The CDR3 is 12 amino acids. In DNA form, the CDR3 reads TGTGCCAGCATAAGCCCTTACAATGAGCAGTTCTTC. As protein: CASISPYNEQFF.

The chain couples TRBV5-1 to TRBJ2-2, with D possibly matching TRBD1 (5 bases). Trimming pared 2 bases from V and 0 bases from J, leaving 8 bases between. Germline CDR1 is SGHRS and CDR2 is YFSETQ. The CDR3 is made up of 15 amino acids. CDR3 bases: TGCGCCAGCAGCTTCGGCAGGGCGAACACCGGGGAGCTGTTTTTT. This sequence encodes CASSFGRANTGELFF.

The chain couples TRBV19 to TRBJ1-2; 7 bases are a match to TRBD1. The V gene's germline CDR1 is LNHDA and CDR2 SQIVND (reference sequence). This CDR3 has 14 residues. With V trimmed by 2 bases and J by 3 bases, 3 bases remained unmatched. The CDR3 coding sequence is TGTGCCAGTAGTATATGGGGGACAGACTATGGCTACACCTTC. Its translation is CASSIWGTDYGYTF.

This clone was detected many times. V and J are TRBV7-9 and TRBJ1-5; D call uncertain. Per the germline V gene, CDR1 is SEHNR and CDR2 is FQNEAQ (reference sequence). Trimming left V 5 bases short and J 5 bases short, with 7 bases between. There are 12 residues in the CDR3. CDR3 loop: CASSRDDQPQHF. The CDR3 region has the DNA TGTGCCAGCAGCCGGGATGATCAGCCCCAGCATTTT. The full variable domain, rest sourced from reference TRBV7-9 and TRBJ1-5, is DTGVSQNPRHKITKRGQNVTFRCDPISEHNRLYWYRQTLGQGPEFLTYFQNEAQLEKSRLLSDRFSAERPKGSFSTLEIQRTEQGDSAMYLCASSRDDQPQHFGDGTRLSIL.

The chain recombines TRBV4-2 with TRBJ2-1, with TRBD2 identical over 8 bases. This CDR3 spans 17 amino acids. The trim removed 0 bases at V and 4 bases at J, leaving 8 bases unmatched. Germline V gene sequence: CDR1 LGHNA, CDR2 YNFKEQ. The CDR3 sequence: CASSQEGLAGYYNEQFF. CDR3 in DNA: TGTGCCAGCAGCCAAGAGGGGTTAGCGGGATATTACAATGAGCAGTTCTTC.

The V call is TRBV2, the J call TRBJ2-1; D is unclear. The CDR3 is made up of 14 amino acids. CDR1 and CDR2 from the germline V gene are SNHLY and FYNNEI. With 6 bases removed from V and 0 bases from J, the gap between germline ends came to 9 bases. CDR3 amino acids: CASRGPLSYNEQFF. The CDR3 DNA follows: TGTGCCAGCAGGGGTCCGCTCTCCTACAATGAGCAGTTCTTC.

The V gene is TRBV30, the J gene TRBJ1-2; D is uncertain. V lost 3 bases and J 5 bases, leaving 13 bases between the germline ends. Germline V gene data show CDR1 as GTSNPN and CDR2 as SVGIG (reference sequence). This CDR3 has 13 residues. The CDR3 reads CAWSPSGWYGYTF. CDR3 nucleotide sequence: TGTGCCTGGAGCCCGTCGGGGTGGTATGGCTACACCTTC.

The J gene is TRBJ2-1, the V gene TRBV2; a weak D match, TRBD1 (6 bases). CDR1 and CDR2 from the germline V gene are SNHLY and FYNNEI. The V and J ends lost 6 bases and 8 bases respectively, with 11 bases between them. The CDR3 has 12 residues. The CDR3 region is CASSTGIYEQFF. The CDR3, as DNA: TGTGCCAGCAGCACAGGGATCTATGAGCAGTTCTTC.

This clone was seen a few times. The chain recombines TRBV5-6 with TRBJ1-4; D is perhaps TRBD1 (6 bases). Germline lookup yields CDR1 SGHDT and CDR2 YYEEEE. The germline V and J ends were trimmed by 5 bases and 3 bases, with 14 bases remaining between them. CDR3 length equals 15 residues. DNA of the CDR3: TGTGCCAGCAGTCTGCTCAGGGGACCTAATGAAAAACTGTTTTTT. It yields the protein CASSLLRGPNEKLFF.

The V and J genes are TRBV15 and TRBJ2-7; D may be TRBD1 (6 bases). The CDR3 consists of 14 residues. Germline-derived CDR1 and CDR2 are LNHNV and YYDKDF (reference sequence). The V gene lost 1 base and the J gene lost 5 bases, with 12 bases spanning the gap. The CDR3 region has the DNA TGTGCCACCAGCAGAGGGGGACCAGGGGACGAGCAGTACTTC. Its translation: CATSRGGPGDEQYF. The whole variable domain, filled in from reference TRBV15 and TRBJ2-7, reads DAMVIQNPRYQVTQFGKPVTLSCSQTLNHNVMYWYQQKSSQAPKLLFHYYDKDFNNEADTPDNFQSRRPNTSFCFLDIRSPGLGDTAMYLCATSRGGPGDEQYFGPGTRLTVT.

The count of this clone is one. The chain has TRBV10-1 and TRBJ2-2, with D maybe TRBD1 (6 bases). Germline CDR1 and CDR2: WNHNN and SYGVQD (reference sequence). V lost 0 bases and J lost 5, with 16 bases in between. The CDR3 runs to 17 residues. The CDR3 sequence is CASSESPDLRGTGELFF. In nucleotides, the CDR3 is TGCGCCAGCAGTGAGTCCCCGGACTTGAGGGGGACCGGGGAGCTGTTTTTT.

The chain couples TRBV10-3 to TRBJ2-3, with unresolved D. This CDR3 contains 15 residues. With 0 bases removed from V and 0 bases from J, the gap between germline ends came to 7 bases. CDR1 ENHRY and CDR2 SYGVKD come from the germline V gene. The CDR3 nucleotides are TGTGCCATCAGTGAGTCGACTCGCAGCACAGATACGCAGTATTTT. It yields the protein CAISESTRSTDTQYF.

This clone was observed at least ten times. The V call is TRBV12-2, the J call TRBJ2-7. TRBV12-2 is an annotated pseudogene. The CDR3 is 16 amino acids. The CDR3 DNA reads TGTGCAAGTCGCTTAGCGGGGACGACGAGCTCCTACGAGCAGTACGTC. This gives the protein CASRLAGTTSSYEQYV.

The rearrangement links TRBV30 to TRBJ1-4; D unresolved. CDR1 is GTSNPN and CDR2 is SVGIG in the germline V gene (reference sequence). This CDR3 region has 12 residues. V dropped 7 bases and J dropped 4 bases, with 10 bases sitting between them. DNA of the CDR3: TGTGCCTTCAAACGGGGTAATGAAAAACTGTTTTTT. Amino acids: CAFKRGNEKLFF.

The V and J genes are TRBV10-3 and TRBJ1-1; no clear D. V lost 6 bases to trimming and J lost 0 bases, with 5 bases between them. In germline, CDR1 is ENHRY, CDR2 SYGVKD. This CDR3 is built from 12 residues. The CDR3 region is CAIRDLNTEAFF. DNA of the CDR3: TGTGCCATCAGGGACCTGAACACTGAAGCTTTCTTT.

The table lists this clone with a few counts. The chain's CDR3 is CASGRSTSGYSYEQYF. In DNA form, the CDR3 reads TGCGCCAGCGGGAGGTCGACTAGCGGATATTCCTACGAGCAGTACTTC. The chain combines TRBV5-1 with TRBJ2-7, with 9 bases identical to TRBD2. The J segment lost 1 base and the V segment lost 7 bases, leaving 12 bases of the junction unmatched. Germline V gene data show CDR1 as SGHRS and CDR2 as YFSETQ. The CDR3 spans 16 residues.

The rearrangement uses TRBV2 and TRBJ2-2; D uncertain. Germline V CDR1 and CDR2: SNHLY, FYNNEI. V was shortened by 4 bases and J by 3 bases, with 3 bases between the two germline ends. This CDR3 region has 12 residues. Here the CDR3 reads CASSADTGELFF. The DNA of the CDR3 is TGTGCCAGCAGTGCGGACACCGGGGAGCTGTTTTTT.

This clone turned up a few times. The chain links TRBV27 to TRBJ1-1; 7 bases agree with TRBD1. The CDR3 is 13 residues long. Losses at the gene ends were 3 bases for V and 8 bases for J; bases not matched to a gene: 6. Germline CDR1 MNHEY, CDR2 SMNVEV (reference sequence). Here the CDR3 DNA reads TGTGCCAGCAGTTTGAGGGGGCCGACGGAAGCTTTCTTT. It specifies CASSLRGPTEAFF.

V is TRBV20-1 and J is TRBJ2-1, with a possible D match to TRBD2 (5 bases). V was shortened by 6 bases and J by 9 bases, with 12 bases between the two germline ends. Germline CDR1 and CDR2: DFQATT and SNEGSKA (reference sequence). The CDR3 is 11 amino acids. CDR3 in amino acids: CSAETRREQFF. The DNA of the CDR3 is TGCAGTGCAGAAACTAGACGTGAGCAGTTCTTC.

The gene calls are TRBV18 and TRBJ1-6, with 8 bases lining up with TRBD1. Per the germline V gene, CDR1 is KGHSH and CDR2 is LQKENI. This CDR3 is built from 16 residues. V was clipped by 3 bases and J by 6 bases; unmatched bases: 7. As DNA, the CDR3 is TGTGCCAGCTCACCGGGTATACAGGGGGGTAATTCACCCCTCCACTTT. Protein: CASSPGIQGGNSPLHF.